This note documents a single TCR beta chain sequence. Its antigen is as yet unknown. This sample was included in a study of CD8 T cells in ankylosing spondylitis. Notes on the study in general: The authors found the disease-linked clones to be CD8+ and relatively rare in peripheral blood. There were earlier reports of some motif variants in reactive arthritis synovial fluid and blood. Within matched ankylosing spondylitis synovial fluid, disease-linked clones were reportedly significantly enriched.

Construction of TCR beta libraries was performed using quantitative 5'-RACE with molecular barcodes. A single record per CDR3 protein comes from TCRdb applying MiXCR to the 5' RACE reads. The table records about 96,000 distinct CDR3 sequences, roughly 27% of them present only once. The germline gives CDR1 MNHEY, CDR2 SMNVEV (reference sequence). The V and J ends lost 4 bases and 2 bases respectively, with 12 bases between them. The CDR3 extends over 14 amino acids. The source material was blood, either unsorted or a sorted T cell fraction (not recorded which). The chain employs TRBV27 and TRBJ2-7; no definite D call. This clonotype was sampled from a male donor with ankylosing spondylitis or in good health (not recorded which). The CDR3 is CASSSRLAPYEQYF. CDR3 bases: TGTGCCAGCAGTTCTCGACTGGCCCCCTACGAGCAGTACTTC.